This TCR beta chain was profiled in a study of human T cells and chemical hapten exposure. Only a few counts were recorded for this clonotype. Antigen: not known. Study observations and caveats: High-frequency TCRs, those above 1 in 1000, stayed the same after DPC sensitization.

Time point here: healthy volunteer bleed at 2 weeks. Unfractionated whole blood served as the source for total RNA extraction. Unique molecular identifiers were attached to individual cDNA molecules during library preparation. TCRdb analysed the RACE reads with MiXCR anew, one entry per CDR3 protein. In the table there are about 130,000 distinct CDR3 sequences, 8.5% to 9.5% of which are singletons. The germline gives CDR1 SNHLY, CDR2 FYNNEI. V shed 6 bases and J shed 3 bases, with 14 bases lying between them. CDR3 length equals 15 residues. This TCR was sampled from a male donor in good health. Some clones in this sample may be carry-over from other donors' samples. V usage is TRBV2 and J usage is TRBJ2-2, with a possible D match to TRBD1 (5 bases). The specimen sequenced was whole blood. As DNA, the CDR3 is TGTGCCAGCAGAGCTGACAGCCTACACACCGGGGAGCTGTTTTTT. The encoded protein is CASRADSLHTGELFF.